The TCR beta chain described here comes from a study of shared clonotypes between healthy human individuals. The CDR3 has 13 residues. Germline values: CDR1 SGDLS, CDR2 YYNGEE. V lost 0 bases and J 7 bases, leaving 11 bases between the germline ends. In its sample, this clone was seen a few times. Donors, healthy HIV-negative adults, lacked recent acute infections or vaccinations. Deep was the level used in running the assay. The protocol was immunoSEQ multiplex PCR, while the TCRdb copy is restricted to in-frame clones and leaves out a portion. The sample includes roughly 500,000 clones, around 80% seen only once; the top ten take 10% to 15%.

The sequenced material came from PBMCs. This chain connects TRBV9 to TRBJ2-7; possible D gene TRBD2, 6 bases. This sequence originates from a woman aged 35 to 49 in good health. Some clones in this sample may be carry-over from other donors' samples. This chain's CDR3 is CASSVGGTGEQYF. The CDR3 DNA sequence: TGTGCCAGCAGCGTAGGCGGGACGGGGGAGCAGTACTTC.